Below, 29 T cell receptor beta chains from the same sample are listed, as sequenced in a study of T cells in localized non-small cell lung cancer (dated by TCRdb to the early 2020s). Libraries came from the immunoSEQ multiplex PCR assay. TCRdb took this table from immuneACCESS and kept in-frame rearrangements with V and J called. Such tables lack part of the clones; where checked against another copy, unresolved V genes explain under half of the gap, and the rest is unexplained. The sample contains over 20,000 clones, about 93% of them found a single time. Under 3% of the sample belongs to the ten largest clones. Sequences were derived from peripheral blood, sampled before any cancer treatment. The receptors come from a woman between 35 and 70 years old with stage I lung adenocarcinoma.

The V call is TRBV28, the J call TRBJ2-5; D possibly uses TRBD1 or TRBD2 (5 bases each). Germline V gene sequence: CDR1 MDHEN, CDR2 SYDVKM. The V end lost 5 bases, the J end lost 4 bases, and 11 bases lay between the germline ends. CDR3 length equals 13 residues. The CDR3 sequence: CASSRRESETQYF. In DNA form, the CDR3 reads TGTGCCAGCAGTCGCAGGGAGTCAGAGACCCAGTACTTC.

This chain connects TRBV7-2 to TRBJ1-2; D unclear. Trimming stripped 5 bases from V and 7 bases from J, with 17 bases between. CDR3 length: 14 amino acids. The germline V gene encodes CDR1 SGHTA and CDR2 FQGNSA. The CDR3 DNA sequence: TGTGCCAGCAGCACCGGATCGGGATTGGGTGGCTACACCTTC. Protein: CASSTGSGLGGYTF.

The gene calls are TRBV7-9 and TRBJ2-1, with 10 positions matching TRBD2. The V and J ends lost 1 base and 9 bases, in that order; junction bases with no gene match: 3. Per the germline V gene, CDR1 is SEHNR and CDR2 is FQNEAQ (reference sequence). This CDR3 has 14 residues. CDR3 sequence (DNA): TGTGCCAGCAGCTTAGTTTCTAGCGGGAGTGAGCAGTTCTTC. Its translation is CASSLVSSGSEQFF.

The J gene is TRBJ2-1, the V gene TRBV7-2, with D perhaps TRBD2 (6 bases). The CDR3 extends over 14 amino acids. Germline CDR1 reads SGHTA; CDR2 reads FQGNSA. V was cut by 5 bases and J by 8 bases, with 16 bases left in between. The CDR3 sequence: CASSPRWGVHEQFF. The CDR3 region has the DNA TGTGCCAGCAGCCCGAGATGGGGGGTTCATGAGCAGTTCTTC. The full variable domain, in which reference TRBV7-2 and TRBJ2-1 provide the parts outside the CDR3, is GAGVSQSPSNKVTEKGKDVELRCDPISGHTALYWYRQSLGQGLEFLIYFQGNSAPDKSGLPSDRFSAERTGGSVSTLTIQRTQQEDSAVYLCASSPRWGVHEQFFGPGTRLTVL.

The CDR3 DNA reads TGTGCCAGCAGCTTGTTGTGGACAGGGGGTGGCACCGGGGAGCTGTTTTTT. It encodes CASSLLWTGGGTGELFF. The genes are TRBV5-4 and TRBJ2-2, with 10 bases fitting TRBD1. Germline CDR1 SGHNT, CDR2 YYREEE (reference sequence). This CDR3 is built from 17 residues. V shed 1 base, J shed 4 bases, and the junction held 7 bases outside the gene matches.

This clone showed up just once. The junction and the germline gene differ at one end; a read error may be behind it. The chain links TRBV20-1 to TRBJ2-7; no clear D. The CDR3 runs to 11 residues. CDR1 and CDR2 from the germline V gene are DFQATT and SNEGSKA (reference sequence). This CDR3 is CSARDGFEAPF. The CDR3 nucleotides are TGCAGTGCTAGAGATGGTTTCGAGGCCCCGTTC.

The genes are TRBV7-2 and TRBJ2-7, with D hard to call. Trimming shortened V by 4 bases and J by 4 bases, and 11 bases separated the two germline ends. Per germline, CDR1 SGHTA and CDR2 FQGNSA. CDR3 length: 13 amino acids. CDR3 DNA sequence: TGTGCCAGCAGCTCACAAATCCAATACGAGCAGTACTTC. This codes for CASSSQIQYEQYF. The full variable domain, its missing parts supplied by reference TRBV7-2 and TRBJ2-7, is GAGVSQSPSNKVTEKGKDVELRCDPISGHTALYWYRQSLGQGLEFLIYFQGNSAPDKSGLPSDRFSAERTGGSVSTLTIQRTQQEDSAVYLCASSSQIQYEQYFGPGTRLTVT.

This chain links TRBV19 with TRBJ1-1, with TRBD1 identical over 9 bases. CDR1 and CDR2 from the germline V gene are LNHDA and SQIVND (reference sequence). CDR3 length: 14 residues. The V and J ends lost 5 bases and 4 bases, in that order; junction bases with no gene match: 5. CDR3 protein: CASSLSTGGTEAFF. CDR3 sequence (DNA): TGTGCCAGTAGTTTGTCGACAGGGGGCACTGAAGCTTTCTTT.

CDR3 sequence: CASSLFGLAGRPVLSYEQYF. The CDR3 DNA sequence: TGTGCCAGCAGTTTATTTGGACTAGCGGGACGACCAGTCCTTTCCTACGAGCAGTACTTC. The V and J genes are TRBV28 and TRBJ2-7; 12 bases map to TRBD2. Losses at the gene ends were 1 base for V and 1 base for J; bases not matched to a gene: 14. Germline assignment: CDR1 MDHEN and CDR2 SYDVKM. The CDR3 consists of 20 residues.

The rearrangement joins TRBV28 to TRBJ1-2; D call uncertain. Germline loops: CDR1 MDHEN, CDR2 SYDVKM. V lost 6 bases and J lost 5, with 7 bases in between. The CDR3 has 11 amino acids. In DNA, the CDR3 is TGTGCCAGCAGCGATCCATATGGCTACACCTTC. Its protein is CASSDPYGYTF.

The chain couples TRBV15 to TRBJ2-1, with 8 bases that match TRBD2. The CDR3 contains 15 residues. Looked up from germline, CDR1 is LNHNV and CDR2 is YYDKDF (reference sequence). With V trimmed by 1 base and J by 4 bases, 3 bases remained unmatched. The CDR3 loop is CATSRVAGTYNEQFF. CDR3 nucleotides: TGTGCCACCAGCAGAGTAGCGGGGACATACAATGAGCAGTTCTTC.

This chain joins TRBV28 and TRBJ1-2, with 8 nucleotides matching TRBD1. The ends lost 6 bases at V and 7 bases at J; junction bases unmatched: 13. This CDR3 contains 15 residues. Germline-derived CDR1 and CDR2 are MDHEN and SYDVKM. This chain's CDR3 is CASSRGGPGGFGYTF. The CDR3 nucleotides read TGTGCCAGCAGCCGGGGTGGGCCAGGGGGCTTTGGCTACACCTTC.

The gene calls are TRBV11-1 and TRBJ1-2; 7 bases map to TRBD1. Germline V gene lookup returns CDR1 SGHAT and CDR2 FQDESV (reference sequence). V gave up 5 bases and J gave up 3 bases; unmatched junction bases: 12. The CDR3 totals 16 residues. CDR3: CASSQTYPGTDYGYTF. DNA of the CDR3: TGTGCCAGCAGCCAAACTTATCCCGGGACAGACTATGGCTACACCTTC.

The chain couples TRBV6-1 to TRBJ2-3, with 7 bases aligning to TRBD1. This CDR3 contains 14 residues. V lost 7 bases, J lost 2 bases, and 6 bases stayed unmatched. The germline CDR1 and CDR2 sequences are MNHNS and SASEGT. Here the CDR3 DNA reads TGTGCCAGCATTAGGGGACAGTTCACAGATACGCAGTATTTT. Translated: CASIRGQFTDTQYF.

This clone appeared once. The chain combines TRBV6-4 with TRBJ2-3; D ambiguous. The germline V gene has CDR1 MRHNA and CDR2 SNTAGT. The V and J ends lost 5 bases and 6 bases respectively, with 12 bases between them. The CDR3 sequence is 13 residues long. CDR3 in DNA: TGTGCCAGCAGTCTGACGATGAGGGATACGCAGTATTTT. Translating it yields CASSLTMRDTQYF.

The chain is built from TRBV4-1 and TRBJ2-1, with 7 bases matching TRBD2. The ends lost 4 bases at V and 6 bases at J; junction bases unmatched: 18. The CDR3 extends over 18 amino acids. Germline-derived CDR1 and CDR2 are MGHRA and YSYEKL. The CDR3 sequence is CASSRSRLLDAGVNEQFF. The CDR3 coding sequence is TGCGCCAGCAGCCGAAGCCGTCTTTTGGACGCGGGAGTCAATGAGCAGTTCTTC.

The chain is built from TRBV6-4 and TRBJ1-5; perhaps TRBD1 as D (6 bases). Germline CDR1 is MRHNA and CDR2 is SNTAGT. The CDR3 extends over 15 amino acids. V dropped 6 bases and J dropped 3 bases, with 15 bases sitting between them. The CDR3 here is CASRAEGGPNQPQHF. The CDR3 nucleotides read TGTGCCAGCAGGGCCGAAGGGGGTCCCAATCAGCCCCAGCATTTT.

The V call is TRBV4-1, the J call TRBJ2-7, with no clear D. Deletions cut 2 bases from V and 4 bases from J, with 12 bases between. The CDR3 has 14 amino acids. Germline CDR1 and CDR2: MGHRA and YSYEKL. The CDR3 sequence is CASSQMLVGYEQYF. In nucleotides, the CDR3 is TGCGCCAGCAGCCAAATGTTGGTTGGGTACGAGCAGTACTTC.

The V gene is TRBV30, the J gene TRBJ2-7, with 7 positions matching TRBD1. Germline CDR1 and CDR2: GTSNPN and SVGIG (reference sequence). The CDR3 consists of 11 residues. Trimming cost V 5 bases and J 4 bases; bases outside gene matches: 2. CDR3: CAWGDRYEQYF. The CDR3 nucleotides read TGTGCCTGGGGGGACAGATACGAGCAGTACTTC.

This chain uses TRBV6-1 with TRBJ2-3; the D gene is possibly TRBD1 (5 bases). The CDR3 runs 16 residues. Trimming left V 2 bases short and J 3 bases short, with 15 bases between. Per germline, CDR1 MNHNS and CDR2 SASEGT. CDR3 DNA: TGTGCCAGCAGTGAAAGGGGTGACTCTGGGACAGATACGCAGTATTTT. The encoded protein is CASSERGDSGTDTQYF.

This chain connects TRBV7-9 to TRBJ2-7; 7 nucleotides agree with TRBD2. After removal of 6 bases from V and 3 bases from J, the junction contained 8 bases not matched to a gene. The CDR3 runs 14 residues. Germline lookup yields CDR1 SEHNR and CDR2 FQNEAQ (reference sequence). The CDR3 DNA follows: TGTGCCAGCAGTCCGGCGGCTAGCGGCTACGAGCAGTACTTC. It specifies CASSPAASGYEQYF.

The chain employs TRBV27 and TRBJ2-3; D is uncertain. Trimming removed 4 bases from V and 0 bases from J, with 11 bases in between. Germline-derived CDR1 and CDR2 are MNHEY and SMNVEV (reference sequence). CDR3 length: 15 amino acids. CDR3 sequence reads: CASSWPYPSTDTQYF. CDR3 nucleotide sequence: TGTGCCAGCAGTTGGCCATACCCTAGCACAGATACGCAGTATTTT.

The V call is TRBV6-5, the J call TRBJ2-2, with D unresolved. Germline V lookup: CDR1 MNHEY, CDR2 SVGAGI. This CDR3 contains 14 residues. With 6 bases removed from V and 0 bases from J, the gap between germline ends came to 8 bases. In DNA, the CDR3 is TGTGCCAGCAGGGGTGGTACGAACACCGGGGAGCTGTTTTTT. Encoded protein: CASRGGTNTGELFF.

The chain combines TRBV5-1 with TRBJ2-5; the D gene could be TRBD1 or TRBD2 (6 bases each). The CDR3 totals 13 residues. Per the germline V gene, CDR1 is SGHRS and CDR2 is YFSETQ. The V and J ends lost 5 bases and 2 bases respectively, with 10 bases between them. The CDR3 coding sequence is TGCGCCAGCAGGTTAGGGGGGCAAGAGACCCAGTACTTC. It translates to CASRLGGQETQYF.

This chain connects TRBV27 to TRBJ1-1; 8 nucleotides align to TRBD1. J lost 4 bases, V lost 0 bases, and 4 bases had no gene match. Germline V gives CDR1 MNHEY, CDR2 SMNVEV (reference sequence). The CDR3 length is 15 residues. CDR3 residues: CASSLSKQGGTEAFF. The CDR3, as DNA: TGTGCCAGCAGTTTATCGAAACAGGGGGGCACTGAAGCTTTCTTT.

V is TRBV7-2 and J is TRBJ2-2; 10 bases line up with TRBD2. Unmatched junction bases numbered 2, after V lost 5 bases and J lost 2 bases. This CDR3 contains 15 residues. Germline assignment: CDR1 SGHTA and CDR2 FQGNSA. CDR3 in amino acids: CASSRTSGNTGELFF. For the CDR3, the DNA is TGTGCCAGCAGCCGGACTAGCGGCAACACCGGGGAGCTGTTTTTT.

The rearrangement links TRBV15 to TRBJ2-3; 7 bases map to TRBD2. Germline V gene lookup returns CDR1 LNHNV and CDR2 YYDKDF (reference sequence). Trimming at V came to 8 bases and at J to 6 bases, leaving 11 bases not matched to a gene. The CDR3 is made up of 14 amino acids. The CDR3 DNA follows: TGTGCCACCCGGCCGGGACTACGGGGCGATACGCAGTATTTT. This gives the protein CATRPGLRGDTQYF.

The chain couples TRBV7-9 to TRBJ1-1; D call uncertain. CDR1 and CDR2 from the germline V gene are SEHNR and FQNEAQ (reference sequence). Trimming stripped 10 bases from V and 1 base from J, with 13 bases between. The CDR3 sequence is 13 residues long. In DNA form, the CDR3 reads TGTGCCACCGTATCCACCGGGAACACTGAAGCTTTCTTT. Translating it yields CATVSTGNTEAFF.

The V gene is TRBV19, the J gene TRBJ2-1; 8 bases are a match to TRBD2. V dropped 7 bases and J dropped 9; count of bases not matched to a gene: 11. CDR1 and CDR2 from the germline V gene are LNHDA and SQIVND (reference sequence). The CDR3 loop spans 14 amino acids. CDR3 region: CASKGERERGEQFF. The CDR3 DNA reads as TGTGCCAGTAAAGGGGAGCGGGAGCGGGGTGAGCAGTTCTTC.